This paragraph reports one T cell receptor (beta chain). This sample stems from a study of cytomegalovirus exposure and HLA in healthy donors. V gave up 4 bases and J gave up 8 bases, with 15 bases separating them. CDR1 is SGHDT, CDR2 YYEEEE, per germline. The CDR3 length is 13 residues. The PCR employed 60 Vbeta primers together with 13 Jbeta primers. The protocol was immunoSEQ multiplex PCR, while the TCRdb copy is restricted to in-frame clones and leaves out a portion. This sample's clone table lists over 100,000 clones. V is TRBV5-6 and J is TRBJ1-2; no clear D. The sequenced sample consisted of PBMCs. The receptor comes from a man aged 25 to 45 in good health and CMV-seronegative. The CDR3 reads CASSRVDEGGYTF. The DNA of the CDR3 is TGTGCCAGCAGCCGGGTCGACGAGGGAGGCTACACCTTC. Full variable domain (remainder filled in from reference TRBV5-6 and TRBJ1-2): DAGVTQSPTHLIKTRGQQVTLRCSPKSGHDTVSWYQQALGQGPQFIFQYYEEEERQRGNFPDRFSGHQFPNYSSELNVNALLLGDSALYLCASSRVDEGGYTFGSGTRLTVV.